This passage covers 12 T cell receptor beta chains from one sample sequenced in a study of human T cells and chemical hapten exposure. The time point was: patch test 1, 2 weeks after DPC sensitization. Regarding treatment: therapeutic diphenylcyclopropenone sensitization with weekly scalp DPC. TCRdb passed the RACE reads through MiXCR, listing each CDR3 protein once. The table includes over 75,000 distinct CDR3 sequences, around 7.8% detected once. This specimen was whole blood, taken in connection with sensitization to the hapten diphenylcyclopropenone (DPC). The source of these receptors is a woman in her 30s with alopecia areata. Some clones in this sample may be carry-over from other donors' samples.

At least ten counts were recorded for this clonotype. V gene TRBV29-1 combines with J gene TRBJ1-1; D remains ambiguous. The CDR3 loop spans 13 amino acids. Deletions cut 1 base from V and 0 bases from J, with 6 bases between. CDR1 is SQVTM and CDR2 is ANQGSEA in the germline V gene. The CDR3 loop is CSVEGSVNTEAFF. As DNA, the CDR3 is TGCAGCGTTGAAGGGAGTGTGAACACTGAAGCTTTCTTT.

This clonotype was seen many times. The gene calls are TRBV20-1 and TRBJ2-3; D gene uncertain. Trimming took 3 bases from V and 0 from J, leaving 7 bases between them. There are 13 residues in the CDR3. Germline V gene lookup returns CDR1 DFQATT and CDR2 SNEGSKA (reference sequence). CDR3 in DNA: TGCAGTGCTAGGGCGCCTAGCACAGATACGCAGTATTTT. Encoded protein: CSARAPSTDTQYF.

This clonotype was seen ten or more times. J is TRBJ2-6 and V is TRBV3-1; D gene unclear. CDR1 LGHDT and CDR2 YNNKEL come from the germline V gene (reference sequence). V lost 1 base and J 0 bases, leaving 4 bases between the germline ends. The CDR3 runs to 15 residues. CDR3 sequence: CASSQGTSGANVLTF. The CDR3 DNA reads TGTGCCAGCAGCCAAGGCACCTCTGGGGCCAACGTCCTGACTTTC.

The chain is built from TRBV29-1 and TRBJ2-1; TRBD1 agrees at 7 bases. The CDR3 runs to 15 residues. The J segment lost 16 bases and the V segment lost 3 bases, leaving 21 bases of the junction unmatched. Germline V gene data show CDR1 as SQVTM and CDR2 as ANQGSEA. The CDR3 sequence is CSVDFRHSGQVGVFF. CDR3 nucleotides: TGCAGCGTTGATTTTAGACACTCCGGACAGGTTGGAGTATTCTTC.

This clonotype was observed many times. V and J are TRBV20-1 and TRBJ1-1; 7 positions agree with TRBD1. J was trimmed by 0 bases and V by 6 bases; bases with no gene match: 7. The CDR3 consists of 14 residues. The germline CDR1 and CDR2 sequences are DFQATT and SNEGSKA (reference sequence). The CDR3 here is CSAPRQGVNTEAFF. The CDR3 DNA reads TGCAGTGCACCTAGACAGGGAGTGAACACTGAAGCTTTCTTT.

CDR3 DNA sequence: TGTGCCAGCAGACACGGACTGGGTGGCGGTGAGCAGTTCTTC. This translates into CASRHGLGGGEQFF. J is TRBJ2-1 and V is TRBV7-9; D is perhaps TRBD2 (5 bases). Trimming took off 6 bases at V and 9 bases at J, with 18 bases between the two ends. Looked up from germline, CDR1 is SEHNR and CDR2 is FQNEAQ (reference sequence). The CDR3 length is 14 residues.

This clonotype was observed at least ten times. The rearrangement links TRBV29-1 to TRBJ2-1; 7 bases agree with TRBD1. CDR1 and CDR2 from the germline V gene are SQVTM and ANQGSEA. This CDR3 region has 15 residues. Trimming at V came to 7 bases and at J to 0 bases, leaving 9 bases not matched to a gene. The CDR3 region is CSARRGTDSYNEQFF. The CDR3 DNA follows: TGCAGCGCCCGAAGAGGGACAGACTCCTACAATGAGCAGTTCTTC.

This clonotype has more than one count but fewer than ten. This chain joins TRBV6-2 or TRBV6-3 and TRBJ1-1; TRBD1 matches at 8 bases. The CDR3 length is 14 residues. Germline V lookup: CDR1 MNHEY, CDR2 SVGEGT. V lost 4 bases, J lost 4 bases, and 5 bases stayed unmatched. The CDR3 DNA follows: TGTGCCAGCAGTTTCGGACAGGGTTTCACTGAAGCTTTCTTT. It is translated as CASSFGQGFTEAFF.

This clonotype was counted many times. This chain joins TRBV12-3 or TRBV12-4 and TRBJ1-1; D is unclear. Trimming pared 7 bases from V and 1 base from J, leaving 16 bases between. The CDR3 spans 15 residues. The CDR3 DNA reads TGTGCCAGCACCCCCGGTAAGGTCTGGAACACTGAAGCTTTCTTT. It specifies CASTPGKVWNTEAFF.

This clonotype was found many times. A junction end diverges from the germline sequence, so it may reflect a read error. The chain links TRBV27 to TRBJ2-1; possibly TRBD2 for D (6 bases). CDR3 size: 13 residues. Germline lookup yields CDR1 MNHEY and CDR2 SMNVEV (reference sequence). The CDR3 sequence is CASSLGGYSEQFF. In DNA form, the CDR3 reads TGTGCCAGCAGTTTGGGGGGTTACAGTGAGCAGTTCTTC.

This clonotype occurred many times. The chain has TRBV19 and TRBJ2-7; D is unclear. This CDR3 comprises 13 residues. V was shortened by 1 base and J by 9 bases, with 13 bases between the two germline ends. Germline V gene data show CDR1 as LNHDA and CDR2 as SQIVND (reference sequence). DNA for the CDR3: TGTGCCAGTAGTATAGCCGAGGCCGGAAGGCAGTACTTC. It yields the protein CASSIAEAGRQYF. The full variable domain, its missing parts supplied by reference TRBV19 and TRBJ2-7, is DGGITQSPKYLFRKEGQNVTLSCEQNLNHDAMYWYRQDPGQGLRLIYYSQIVNDFQKGDIAEGYSVSREKKESFPLTVTSAQKNPTAFYLCASSIAEAGRQYFGPGTRLTVT.

J is TRBJ2-1 and V is TRBV20-1; the match to TRBD1 covers 7 bases. Germline V gives CDR1 DFQATT, CDR2 SNEGSKA (reference sequence). V trimming: 3 bases; J trimming: 8 bases; junction bases outside the gene matches: 4. The CDR3 runs 12 residues. The CDR3 here is CSASKGADEQFF. Here the CDR3 DNA reads TGCAGTGCTAGTAAGGGGGCTGATGAGCAGTTCTTC.